Listed below are T cell receptor beta chains from one sample, sequenced in a study of human T cells and chemical hapten exposure. One entry per CDR3 protein, called by TCRdb with MiXCR from the RACE reads. The data contain about 70,000 distinct CDR3 sequences, approximately 11% of them singletons. Sample: whole blood, taken in connection with sensitization to the hapten diphenylcyclopropenone (DPC). The receptor source for this set is a woman in her fifties or sixties with alopecia areata. Some clones in this sample may be carry-over from other donors' samples. Both conserved end residues are part of each CDR3. D genes are given only for firm matches. Not every row has a clone size; where given, it reads once, few, many or a size class.

v_call	j_call	clone_size	d_call	cdr3_nt	cdr3_aa
TRBV7-2	TRBJ2-2	many	.	TGTGCCAGCAGCTTAGTTGGGAGGCAAAGCACCGGGGAGCTGTTTTTT	CASSLVGRQSTGELFF
TRBV12-3/TRBV12-4	TRBJ1-5	many	.	TGTGCCAGCAGTTTTCAGGACGGCAATCAGCCCCAGCATTTT	CASSFQDGNQPQHF
TRBV7-8	TRBJ2-7	many	.	TGTGCCAGCAGCCCCGCCTACGAGCAGTACTTC	CASSPAYEQYF
TRBV18	TRBJ2-2	many	.	TGTGCCAGCTCAAAACAGGGTTTGGACGCCGGGGAGCTGTTTTTT	CASSKQGLDAGELFF
TRBV20-1	TRBJ2-2	many	.	TGCAGTGCCCCACTCGGGGGCCGTAACACCGGGGAGCTGTTTTTT	CSAPLGGRNTGELFF
TRBV27	TRBJ1-1	many	TRBD1	TGTGCCAGCAGGGGAGACGGACAGGGTGAAGCTTTCTTT	CASRGDGQGEAFF
TRBV11-3	TRBJ2-5	few	TRBD2	TGTGCCAGCAGCTCTGGACTAGCGGGGGTAGAGACCCAGTACTTC	CASSSGLAGVETQYF
TRBV5-6	TRBJ1-1	few	TRBD1	TGTGCCAGCAGCTCAAAGACAGGGGTGTACACTGAAGCTTTCTTT	CASSSKTGVYTEAFF
TRBV9	TRBJ2-6	.	TRBD2	TGTGCCAGCAGCGTAGTTGCTAGCGGGAGGTCCAACGTCCTGACTTTC	CASSVVASGRSNVLTF
TRBV29-1	TRBJ1-5	many	.	TGCAGCGTTTGTGAACAGGCTGGGAATCAGCCCCAGCATTTT	CSVCEQAGNQPQHF
TRBV20-1	TRBJ2-7	few	TRBD2	TGCAGTGTGATGACTAGCGGGAGGGCCCGAGTCTACGAGCAGTACTTC	CSVMTSGRARVYEQYF
TRBV7-3	TRBJ2-7	.	.	TGTGCCAGCAGCCCCTATAGACAGTCCTACGAGCAGTACTTC	CASSPYRQSYEQYF
TRBV10-1	TRBJ2-1	many	.	TGCGCCAGCAGCTACAAACAGGACCTAGGCCTCAATGAGCAGTTCTTC	CASSYKQDLGLNEQFF
TRBV6-6	TRBJ1-4	many	.	TGTGCCAGCAGTCACGGAGCAGGCGGAAAACTGTTTTTT	CASSHGAGGKLFF
TRBV27	TRBJ2-2	.	TRBD2	TGTGCCAGCAGGCCCCTAGCGGGAGTCACCGGGGAGCTGTTTTTT	CASRPLAGVTGELFF
TRBV6-2/TRBV6-3	TRBJ1-5	many	.	TGTGCCAGCAAGCCCGTACAAGGGGACTATAGCAATCAGCCCCAGCATTTT	CASKPVQGDYSNQPQHF
TRBV29-1	TRBJ2-7	.	.	TGCAGCGTCGCACAAGGGTCTTCCGAGCAGTACTTC	CSVAQGSSEQYF
TRBV28	TRBJ2-5	few	.	TGTGCCAGCAGTTCCCTTGGGGGGCAAGAGACCCAGTACTTC	CASSSLGGQETQYF
TRBV7-3	TRBJ2-2	few	.	TGTGCCAGCAGCCTTAGGGATGGCGGGGCCACCGGGGAGCTGTTTTTT	CASSLRDGGATGELFF
TRBV7-2	TRBJ2-3	.	TRBD2	TGTGCCAGCAGCTTGACTAGCGGGAGTACAGATACGCAGTATTTT	CASSLTSGSTDTQYF
TRBV6-6	TRBJ2-2	.	.	TGTGCCAGCAGTTACGCAGGGGCCGGGGAGCTGTTTTTT	CASSYAGAGELFF
TRBV10-3	TRBJ2-3	.	TRBD2	TGTGCCATCAGTGAGGCTAGCGGGACCACAGATACGCAGTATTTT	CAISEASGTTDTQYF
TRBV20-1	TRBJ2-1	.	.	TGCAGTGCTACTACAACGACAGCTACCCCCCTGAGCTCCTACAATGAGCAGTTCTTC	CSATTTTATPLSSYNEQFF
TRBV24-1	TRBJ2-1	many	TRBD2	TGTGCCACCAGTGCCTTCGGACTAGCGGGAGACAATGAGCAGTTCTTC	CATSAFGLAGDNEQFF
TRBV5-1	TRBJ2-2	many	TRBD2	TGCGCCAGCAGCTTATATAGCGGGAGTCGAACCGGGGAGCTGTTTTTT	CASSLYSGSRTGELFF
TRBV29-1	TRBJ2-7	many	TRBD2	TGCAGCGTTGTCCGGACTAGCGGGAGCTACGAGCAGTACTTC	CSVVRTSGSYEQYF
TRBV5-1	TRBJ2-5	many	TRBD1	TGCGCCAGCAGCAGAACGACAGGGCCGCAAGAGACCCAGTACTTC	CASSRTTGPQETQYF
TRBV5-1	TRBJ2-3	.	.	TGCGCCAGCAGCTTGGATCTAGATACGCAGTATTTT	CASSLDLDTQYF
TRBV5-1	TRBJ2-5	few	TRBD2	TGCGCCAGCAGCGACGGACTAGCGGGACAAGAGACCCAGTACTTC	CASSDGLAGQETQYF
TRBV11-2	TRBJ2-7	few	.	TGTGCCAGCAGCACCCGACAGGAAACCTACGAGCAGTACTTC	CASSTRQETYEQYF
TRBV28	TRBJ1-3	many	.	TGTGCCAGCAGTTACCCCGAAGACAGCTCTGGAAACACCATATATTTT	CASSYPEDSSGNTIYF
TRBV30	TRBJ2-7	few	.	TGTGCCTGGAACGGGGTCTACGAGCAGTACTTC	CAWNGVYEQYF
TRBV9	TRBJ1-5	many	TRBD1	TGTGCCAGCAGCACATCGACGGGACAGGGGGAGTCCCAGCATTTT	CASSTSTGQGESQHF
TRBV7-9	TRBJ2-7	many	.	TGTGCCAGCAGCCAAATTGAGCAGTACTTC	CASSQIEQYF
TRBV6-5	TRBJ2-2	many	TRBD2	TGTGCCAGCAGCCCATGGGCTAGCGGGAAGGCCGGGGAGCTGTTTTTT	CASSPWASGKAGELFF
TRBV7-8	TRBJ1-5	many	.	TGTGCCAGCAGCTTAGCAGGGGTTATCGGTCAGCCCCAGCATTTT	CASSLAGVIGQPQHF
TRBV6-6	TRBJ2-2	many	TRBD2	TGTGCCAGCCACCAGCGGGAGGGGACCGGGGAGCTGTTTTTT	CASHQREGTGELFF